The 2 T cell receptor beta chains below come from one sample, sequenced in a study of blood T cell repertoires in COVID-19. Libraries were prepared by immunoSEQ multiplex PCR; TCRdb keeps only in-frame clonotypes and omits some of them. The table records roughly 500,000 clones, roughly 89% of them present only once. Material for sequencing was peripheral blood. Receptors originate from a man aged 18 to 35 with COVID-19, enrolled during active disease.

The V call is TRBV27, the J call TRBJ2-5; 7 bases fit TRBD1. V trimming: 4 bases; J trimming: 1 base; junction bases outside the gene matches: 6. Germline V CDR1 and CDR2: MNHEY, SMNVEV (reference sequence). The CDR3 is 15 amino acids. This CDR3 is CASSYQTGSQETQYF. The CDR3 coding sequence is TGTGCCAGCAGTTACCAGACAGGGTCCCAAGAGACCCAGTACTTC.

V is TRBV7-8 and J is TRBJ2-2, with 9 bases that match TRBD2. J gave up 3 bases and V 4 bases, and 6 bases lay outside the gene matches. The CDR3 has 16 amino acids. In germline, CDR1 is SGHVS, CDR2 FQNEAQ. The CDR3 nucleotides are TGTGCCAGCAGCTCATTAGCGGGAGCTTACACCGGGGAGCTGTTTTTT. Amino acids: CASSSLAGAYTGELFF.